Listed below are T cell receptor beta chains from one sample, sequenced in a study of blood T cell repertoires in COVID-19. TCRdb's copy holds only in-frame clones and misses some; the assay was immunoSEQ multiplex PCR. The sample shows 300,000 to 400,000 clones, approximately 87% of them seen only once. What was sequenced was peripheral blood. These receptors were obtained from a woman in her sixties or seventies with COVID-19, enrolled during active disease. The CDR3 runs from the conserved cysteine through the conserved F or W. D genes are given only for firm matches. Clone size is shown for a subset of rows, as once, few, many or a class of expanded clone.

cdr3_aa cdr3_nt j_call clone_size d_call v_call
CASSSGTGDNQPQHF TGTGCCAGCAGTTCAGGGACGGGAGACAATCAGCCCCAGCATTTT TRBJ1-5 . . TRBV28
CASSGRVSPLHF TGTGCCAGTAGTGGCAGGGTTTCACCCCTCCACTTT TRBJ1-6 once . TRBV19
CASSPTTGGLEETQYF TGTGCCAGCTCACCAACCACAGGGGGTTTGGAAGAGACCCAGTACTTC TRBJ2-5 . TRBD1 TRBV18
CAISERQGAYEQYF TGTGCCATCAGTGAGAGACAGGGGGCCTACGAGCAGTACTTC TRBJ2-7 . TRBD1 TRBV10-3
CASSYYSREKLFF TGTGCCAGCAGTTACTATTCTAGAGAAAAACTGTTTTTT TRBJ1-4 few . TRBV2
CASSLARGNEQFF TGTGCCAGCAGCTTGGCCCGGGGGAATGAGCAGTTCTTC TRBJ2-1 . . TRBV5-6
CASSPGVGTNTGELFF TGTGCCAGCAGCCCAGGGGTCGGCACAAACACCGGGGAGCTGTTTTTT TRBJ2-2 . . TRBV11-3
CASSQGKGQGAGEAFF TGTGCCAGCAGCCAGGGAAAGGGACAGGGGGCAGGTGAAGCTTTCTTT TRBJ1-1 once TRBD1 TRBV3-1/TRBV3-2
CASSSAGGSSYEQYF TGTGCCAGCAGCTCTGCGGGGGGGAGCTCCTACGAGCAGTACTTC TRBJ2-7 . TRBD2 TRBV7-2
CASSPSQSTGGDTEAFF TGTGCCAGCAGCCCCTCACAATCGACAGGGGGTGACACTGAAGCTTTCTTT TRBJ1-1 few TRBD1 TRBV4-2
CAILNRDTHEQYF TGTGCCATCTTAAACCGGGACACTCACGAGCAGTACTTC TRBJ2-7 . . TRBV6-1
CASSEGLTGDYGYTF TGTGCCAGCAGTGAAGGCCTAACAGGGGACTATGGCTACACCTTC TRBJ1-2 . TRBD1 TRBV6-1
CASIRRGLNYEQYF TGTGCCAGCATCCGAAGGGGGCTGAACTACGAGCAGTACTTC TRBJ2-7 . TRBD1 TRBV6-5
CASILQGTGTEAFF TGTGCCAGCATCCTCCAGGGGACAGGGACTGAAGCTTTCTTT TRBJ1-1 . TRBD1 TRBV7-9
CASSKRTNTYEQYF TGTGCCAGCAGTAAGAGGACAAATACCTACGAGCAGTACTTC TRBJ2-7 . . TRBV6-5
CASSQAEVEQYF TGTGCCAGCAGCCAAGCGGAGGTCGAGCAGTACTTC TRBJ2-7 . . TRBV14
CASSLGQGDNSPLHF TGTGCCAGCAGCTTAGGGCAGGGCGATAATTCACCCCTCCACTTT TRBJ1-6 . . TRBV7-3
CASSFLGVASPLHF TGTGCCAGCAGCTTCCTCGGGGTCGCCTCACCCCTCCACTTT TRBJ1-6 few . TRBV7-8
CASSSMGEWAAFF TGTGCCAGCAGCTCTATGGGAGAGTGGGCAGCTTTCTTT TRBJ1-1 . . TRBV13
CASRDTVYGYTF TGTGCCAGCAGGGACACAGTCTATGGCTACACCTTC TRBJ1-2 . . TRBV6-5
CASSYARNEQYF TGTGCCAGCAGTTACGCGAGGAACGAGCAGTACTTC TRBJ2-7 . . TRBV12-3/TRBV12-4
CASSLWTDYSPDTQYF TGTGCCAGCAGCTTATGGACAGATTACTCCCCAGATACGCAGTATTTT TRBJ2-3 . . TRBV11-2
CASADSNFQETQYF TGTGCTAGCGCTGACAGCAACTTTCAAGAGACCCAGTACTTC TRBJ2-5 . . TRBV12-5
CASSLRDFYEQYF TGTGCCAGCAGCTTGAGGGATTTCTACGAGCAGTACTTC TRBJ2-7 . . TRBV7-9
CASSQEAGINQPQHF TGTGCCAGCAGCCAAGAGGCAGGGATAAATCAGCCCCAGCATTTT TRBJ1-5 . . TRBV4-2
CASSPSADYANEQFF TGTGCCAGCAGCCCCTCAGCCGACTACGCCAATGAGCAGTTCTTC TRBJ2-1 . . TRBV3-1/TRBV3-2
CASSQGGFSPLHF TGTGCCAGCAGCCAGGGGGGGTTCTCACCCCTCCACTTT TRBJ1-6 . . TRBV3-1/TRBV3-2
CASIHGVTDTQYF TGTGCCAGCATCCACGGGGTGACAGATACGCAGTATTTT TRBJ2-3 few . TRBV7-9
CASSEALQGGHGYTF TGTGCCAGCAGTGAAGCGCTTCAAGGGGGCCATGGCTACACCTTC TRBJ1-2 . TRBD1 TRBV6-1
CASSQGYLAGETQYF TGTGCCAGCAGCCAAGGGTACTTAGCGGGTGAGACCCAGTACTTC TRBJ2-5 . TRBD2 TRBV14
CASSVVGLGHGYTF TGTGCCAGCAGCGTAGTTGGGTTGGGGCATGGCTACACCTTC TRBJ1-2 . . TRBV9
CASSRGQSNYGYTF TGTGCCAGCAGCCGAGGACAGTCCAACTATGGCTACACCTTC TRBJ1-2 . . TRBV9
CASSSPTSGGTYNEQFF TGTGCCAGCAGCTCTCCGACTAGCGGGGGGACTTACAATGAGCAGTTCTTC TRBJ2-1 . TRBD2 TRBV5-6
CASSQEPTEQETQYF TGTGCCAGCAGCCAAGAACCGACAGAACAAGAGACCCAGTACTTC TRBJ2-5 . . TRBV3-1/TRBV3-2
CASSIYTSDQPQHF TGTGCCAGTAGTATATATACATCAGATCAGCCCCAGCATTTT TRBJ1-5 . . TRBV19
CASSGGLKETQYF TGCGCCAGCAGCGGGGGACTAAAAGAGACCCAGTACTTC TRBJ2-5 . TRBD2 TRBV5-1
CASSQEWLGLLETQYF TGCGCCAGCAGCCAAGAGTGGTTGGGACTCTTAGAGACCCAGTACTTC TRBJ2-5 . . TRBV4-1
CATSRDQGTNEQFF TGTGCCACCAGCAGAGACCAGGGGACCAATGAGCAGTTCTTC TRBJ2-1 . . TRBV15
CASSQPPYRISTDTQYF TGCGCCAGCAGCCAGCCCCCTTACAGGATTAGCACAGATACGCAGTATTTT TRBJ2-3 . . TRBV4-1
CASSLLRDREYNEQFF TGTGCCAGCAGTCTCCTCCGGGACAGAGAGTACAATGAGCAGTTCTTC TRBJ2-1 . TRBD1 TRBV3-1/TRBV3-2
CASSRSQGPTEAFF TGTGCCAGTAGCCGTTCACAGGGTCCCACTGAAGCTTTCTTT TRBJ1-1 . . TRBV19
CASSLYPVGTDTQYF TGTGCCAGCAGCTTATACCCGGTCGGCACAGATACGCAGTATTTT TRBJ2-3 . . TRBV7-9
CASSELAGGSYELRQYF TGTGCCAGCAGTGAACTAGCGGGGGGTTCCTACGAGTTACGGCAGTACTTC TRBJ2-7 . TRBD2 TRBV2
CASSQGQDNEQFF TGTGCCAGCAGCCAAGGCCAGGACAATGAGCAGTTCTTC TRBJ2-1 . . TRBV3-1/TRBV3-2
CASSLRTLNTEAFF TGTGCCAGCAGTCTCAGGACACTAAACACTGAAGCTTTCTTT TRBJ1-1 once . TRBV28
CASSYLSGTSNTEAFF TGTGCCAGCAGTTACTTAAGCGGGACCTCGAACACTGAAGCTTTCTTT TRBJ1-1 . . TRBV6-5
CASSFGTAYGYTF TGTGCCAGCAGCTTCGGGACAGCATATGGCTACACCTTC TRBJ1-2 . TRBD1 TRBV7-9
CASSQDQNSGNTIYF TGTGCCAGCAGCCAAGATCAGAACTCTGGAAACACCATATATTTT TRBJ1-3 . . TRBV4-2
CASKGGSYQPQHF TGTGCCAGCAAAGGGGGTTCCTATCAGCCCCAGCATTTT TRBJ1-5 . . TRBV28
CASSQSDRPIAGNTIYF TGCGCCAGCAGCCAATCTGACAGACCGATTGCTGGAAACACCATATATTTT TRBJ1-3 few . TRBV4-1
CASSALNGGGNYGYTF TGTGCCAGCTCAGCACTCAACGGGGGGGGAAACTATGGCTACACCTTC TRBJ1-2 . . TRBV18
CASSVGGNSGNTIYF TGTGCCAGCAGCGTGGGGGGGAACTCTGGAAACACCATATATTTT TRBJ1-3 . . TRBV9
CASSLNRDRELYGYTF TGTGCCAGCAGCTTGAACCGGGACAGGGAGCTTTATGGCTACACCTTC TRBJ1-2 . TRBD1 TRBV7-9